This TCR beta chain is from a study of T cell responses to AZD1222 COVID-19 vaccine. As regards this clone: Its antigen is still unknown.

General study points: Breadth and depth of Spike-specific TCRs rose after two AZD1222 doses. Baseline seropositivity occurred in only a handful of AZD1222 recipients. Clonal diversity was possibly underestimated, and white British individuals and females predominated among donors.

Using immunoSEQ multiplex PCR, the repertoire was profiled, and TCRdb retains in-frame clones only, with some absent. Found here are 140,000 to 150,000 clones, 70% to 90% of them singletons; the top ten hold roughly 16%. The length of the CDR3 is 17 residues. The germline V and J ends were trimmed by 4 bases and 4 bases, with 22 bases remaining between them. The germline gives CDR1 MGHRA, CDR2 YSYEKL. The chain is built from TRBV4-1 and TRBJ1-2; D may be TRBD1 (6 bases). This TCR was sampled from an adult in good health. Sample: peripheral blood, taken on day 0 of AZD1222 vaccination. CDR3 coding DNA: TGCGCCAGCAGCCCGAGACTAGGCCGTGGGGACACCTATGGCTACACCTTC. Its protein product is CASSPRLGRGDTYGYTF.